Presented here are 22 T cell receptor beta chains from one specimen sequenced in a study of blood T cell repertoires in COVID-19. The table came from immunoSEQ multiplex PCR; TCRdb's copy has only in-frame clones and leaves some out. This sample has approximately 99,000 clones, with about three quarters found just once. The material sequenced was peripheral blood. The receptor set was obtained from a woman aged 40 to 50 with acute or convalescent COVID-19.

The rearrangement uses TRBV7-6 and TRBJ2-2; TRBD1 matches 10 bases. Per the germline V gene, CDR1 is SGHVS and CDR2 is FNYEAQ. V gave up 6 bases and J gave up 3 bases; unmatched junction bases: 4. This CDR3 is 15 amino acids long. The CDR3 loop is CASRTGQGDTGELFF. The CDR3 DNA sequence: TGTGCCAGCAGGACCGGACAGGGGGACACCGGGGAGCTGTTTTTT.

This chain connects TRBV7-2 to TRBJ1-2; D gene uncertain. The V gene lost 1 base and the J gene lost 1 base, with 10 bases spanning the gap. Germline-derived CDR1 and CDR2 are SGHTA and FQGNSA. This CDR3 is built from 15 residues. CDR3 amino acids: CASSLETLFNYGYTF. CDR3 in DNA: TGTGCCAGCAGCTTAGAGACTCTATTTAACTATGGCTACACCTTC.

This chain links TRBV19 with TRBJ2-2; 10 bases agree with TRBD1. The V and J ends lost 9 bases and 7 bases, in that order; junction bases with no gene match: 2. This CDR3 comprises 12 residues. Germline V gene lookup returns CDR1 LNHDA and CDR2 SQIVND (reference sequence). The CDR3 loop is CASRDRGGELFF. The CDR3 DNA sequence: TGTGCCAGCCGGGACAGGGGCGGGGAGCTGTTTTTT.

The chain couples TRBV5-1 to TRBJ2-3, with D perhaps TRBD1 (6 bases). V gave up 3 bases and J gave up 5 bases, with 19 bases separating them. CDR1 is SGHRS and CDR2 is YFSETQ in the germline V gene. This CDR3 is 16 amino acids long. The CDR3: CASSSTGSLTQDTQYF. The CDR3 nucleotides are TGCGCCAGCAGCTCCACAGGGTCTCTGACGCAAGATACGCAGTATTTT.

This chain joins TRBV11-3 and TRBJ2-7; 7 nucleotides agree with TRBD1. Germline CDR1 SGHNT, CDR2 YENEEA. The CDR3 loop spans 13 amino acids. Unmatched junction bases numbered 7, after V lost 5 bases and J lost 6 bases. In nucleotides, the CDR3 is TGTGCCAGCAGCCCTGACAGGGAGAGCGAGCAGTACTTC. This sequence encodes CASSPDRESEQYF.

This chain joins TRBV10-3 and TRBJ2-3; TRBD2 matches at 7 bases. The germline V gene has CDR1 ENHRY and CDR2 SYGVKD. With 6 bases clipped from V and 1 base from J, the junction kept 7 bases outside the gene matches. The CDR3 covers 15 residues. The CDR3 DNA reads TGTGCCATCAGCGGAGAGCGGGGTGGCACAGATACGCAGTATTTT. Translating it yields CAISGERGGTDTQYF.

The V gene is TRBV9, the J gene TRBJ1-5, with a possible D match to TRBD1 (6 bases). The CDR3 runs to 16 residues. Looked up from germline, CDR1 is SGDLS and CDR2 is YYNGEE. The V end lost 0 bases, the J end lost 4 bases, and 14 bases lay between the germline ends. The CDR3 region is CASSVGAGEGNQPQHF. As DNA, the CDR3 is TGTGCCAGCAGCGTAGGGGCAGGGGAAGGTAATCAGCCCCAGCATTTT.

This rearrangement joins TRBV9 to TRBJ2-1; D is unresolved. The CDR3 is 15 residues long. Germline CDR1 and CDR2: SGDLS and YYNGEE. V was shortened by 0 bases and J by 0 bases, with 7 bases between the two germline ends. The DNA of the CDR3 is TGTGCCAGCAGCGTAGACGTGAGCTCCTACAATGAGCAGTTCTTC. It encodes CASSVDVSSYNEQFF.

The chain joins TRBV5-1 to TRBJ2-2; TRBD1 is a possible D gene (6 bases). V lost 4 bases to trimming and J lost 2 bases, with 12 bases between them. Germline values: CDR1 SGHRS, CDR2 YFSETQ. The CDR3 is made up of 15 amino acids. This chain's CDR3 is CASSVRDINTGELFF. As DNA, the CDR3 is TGCGCCAGCAGCGTCCGGGACATAAACACCGGGGAGCTGTTTTTT. The full variable domain, completed using reference TRBV5-1 and TRBJ2-2, is KAGVTQTPRYLIKTRGQQVTLSCSPISGHRSVSWYQQTPGQGLQFLFEYFSETQRNKGNFPGRFSGRQFSNSRSEMNVSTLELGDSALYLCASSVRDINTGELFFGEGSRLTVL.

This chain joins TRBV5-5 and TRBJ2-6; D unresolved. The CDR3 extends over 15 amino acids. V was cut by 3 bases and J by 1 base, with 8 bases left in between. Germline V lookup: CDR1 SGHKS, CDR2 YYEKEE (reference sequence). The CDR3 DNA follows: TGTGCCAGCAGCTCCCCTTCGTCTGGGGCCAACGTCCTGACTTTC. The encoded protein is CASSSPSSGANVLTF.

The chain uses TRBV7-3 and TRBJ2-2; D is possibly TRBD1 (5 bases). The CDR3 loop spans 14 amino acids. V lost 4 bases, J lost 1 base, and 7 bases lay in between. Germline V gene data show CDR1 as SGHTA and CDR2 as FQGTGA. CDR3 DNA sequence: TGTGCCAGCAGCTCTCAGGGGAACACCGGGGAGCTGTTTTTT. Translated, it gives CASSSQGNTGELFF.

A single count supports this clone. V is TRBV7-2 and J is TRBJ2-5; TRBD1 is a possible D gene (5 bases). The CDR3 has 12 residues. Germline loops: CDR1 SGHTA, CDR2 FQGNSA. The germline V and J ends were trimmed by 6 bases and 2 bases, with 7 bases remaining between them. The CDR3 DNA reads TGTGCCAGCAGTCGACAGCAAGAGACCCAGTACTTC. Translated, it gives CASSRQQETQYF.

This clone was picked up one time. This rearrangement joins TRBV11-2 to TRBJ2-5; 10 nucleotides line up with TRBD2. The CDR3 runs to 16 residues. In germline, CDR1 is SGHAT, CDR2 FQNNGV. V dropped 0 bases and J dropped 5; count of bases not matched to a gene: 6. The CDR3 sequence: CASSLDLASGGETQYF. The CDR3 coding sequence is TGTGCCAGCAGCTTAGATCTTGCTAGCGGGGGTGAGACCCAGTACTTC.

The rearrangement uses TRBV30 and TRBJ1-1, with 10 bases that match TRBD1. The CDR3 is 13 residues long. V shed 5 bases and J 10 bases; nucleotides not matched to a gene: 10. The V gene's germline CDR1 is GTSNPN and CDR2 SVGIG (reference sequence). The CDR3 DNA follows: TGTGCCTGGGACCGGGACAGGGGCGTGAGAGCTTTCTTT. It translates to CAWDRDRGVRAFF. The full variable domain, its missing parts supplied by reference TRBV30 and TRBJ1-1, is SQTIHQWPATLVQPVGSPLSLECTVEGTSNPNLYWYRQAAGRGLQLLFYSVGIGQISSEVPQNLSASRPQDRQFILSSKKLLLSDSGFYLCAWDRDRGVRAFFGQGTRLTVV.

V and J are TRBV5-1 and TRBJ2-5; 7 bases are shared with TRBD1. Germline CDR1 and CDR2: SGHRS and YFSETQ. The CDR3 contains 14 residues. The trim removed 0 bases at V and 4 bases at J, leaving 3 bases unmatched. CDR3 region: CASSLEGGGETQYF. CDR3 in DNA: TGCGCCAGCAGCTTGGAAGGGGGCGGAGAGACCCAGTACTTC.

J is TRBJ2-7 and V is TRBV13, with D possibly being TRBD1 (5 bases). CDR3 length: 14 amino acids. The V end was cut by 7 bases, the J end by 3 bases, with 16 bases between. Germline CDR1 reads PRHDT; CDR2 reads FYEKMQ (reference sequence). This CDR3 reads CASTFQGRDYEQYF. In nucleotides, the CDR3 is TGTGCCAGCACTTTTCAGGGTAGGGACTACGAGCAGTACTTC.

The chain is built from TRBV10-3 and TRBJ2-2, with D uncertain. V dropped 2 bases and J dropped 6 bases, with 7 bases sitting between them. The CDR3 is 13 residues long. CDR1 ENHRY and CDR2 SYGVKD come from the germline V gene. CDR3 in DNA: TGTGCCATCAGTGAGACAGTGGCCGGGGAGCTGTTTTTT. Protein: CAISETVAGELFF.

This chain links TRBV5-6 with TRBJ2-7, with a possible D match to TRBD1 (5 bases). Deletions cut 2 bases from V and 2 bases from J, with 14 bases between. This CDR3 comprises 15 residues. Germline V gives CDR1 SGHDT, CDR2 YYEEEE. CDR3 region: CASSFGALETYEQYF. The CDR3 region has the DNA TGTGCCAGCAGCTTTGGGGCGTTGGAAACCTACGAGCAGTACTTC.

The chain couples TRBV7-9 to TRBJ1-1; D is uncertain. Germline V lookup: CDR1 SEHNR, CDR2 FQNEAQ (reference sequence). V dropped 6 bases and J dropped 2 bases, with 10 bases sitting between them. The CDR3 spans 13 residues. The CDR3 bases are TGTGCCAGCAGTCATGGGAGTAACACTGAAGCTTTCTTT. Amino acids: CASSHGSNTEAFF.

V and J are TRBV5-6 and TRBJ2-2, with no clear D. The germline CDR1 and CDR2 sequences are SGHDT and YYEEEE. This CDR3 region has 14 residues. Trimming cost V 2 bases and J 1 base, with 6 bases left between them. As DNA, the CDR3 is TGTGCCAGCAGCTTACTTATGAACACCGGGGAGCTGTTTTTT. The encoded protein is CASSLLMNTGELFF.

This clone was seen only a few times. The chain couples TRBV7-6 to TRBJ2-5, with TRBD2 as a possible D gene (5 bases). This CDR3 is built from 14 residues. CDR1 and CDR2 from the germline V gene are SGHVS and FNYEAQ. V lost 5 bases and J 2 bases, leaving 12 bases between the germline ends. CDR3 residues: CASSAGLQQETQYF. CDR3 DNA sequence: TGTGCCAGCAGCGCCGGACTGCAACAAGAGACCCAGTACTTC.

This clone was counted between two and nine times. The rearrangement links TRBV5-4 to TRBJ2-6; D may be TRBD1 (5 bases). The CDR3 sequence is 14 residues long. V lost 10 bases to trimming and J lost 0 bases, with 11 bases between them. CDR1 is SGHNT and CDR2 is YYREEE in the germline V gene (reference sequence). As DNA, the CDR3 is TGTGCCGGTCAACAGGACTCTGGGGCCAACGTCCTGACTTTC. This codes for CAGQQDSGANVLTF. Full variable domain (outside the CDR3, taken from reference TRBV5-4 and TRBJ2-6): ETGVTQSPTHLIKTRGQQVTLRCSSQSGHNTVSWYQQALGQGPQFIFQYYREEENGRGNFPPRFSGLQFPNYSSELNVNALELDDSALYLCAGQQDSGANVLTFGAGSRLTVL.